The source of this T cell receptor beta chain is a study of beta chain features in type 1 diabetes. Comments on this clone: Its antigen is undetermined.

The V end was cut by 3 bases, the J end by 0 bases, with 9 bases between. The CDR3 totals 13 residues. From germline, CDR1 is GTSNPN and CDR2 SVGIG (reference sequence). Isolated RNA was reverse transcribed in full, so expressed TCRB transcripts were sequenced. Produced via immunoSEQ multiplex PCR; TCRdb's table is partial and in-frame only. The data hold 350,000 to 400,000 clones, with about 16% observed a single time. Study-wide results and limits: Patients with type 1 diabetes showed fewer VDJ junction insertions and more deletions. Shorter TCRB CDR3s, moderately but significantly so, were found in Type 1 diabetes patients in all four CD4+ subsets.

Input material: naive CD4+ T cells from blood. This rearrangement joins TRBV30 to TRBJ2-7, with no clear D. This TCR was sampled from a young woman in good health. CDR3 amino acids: CAWRISPSYEQYF. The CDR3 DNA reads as TGTGCCTGGAGGATCAGTCCCTCCTACGAGCAGTACTTC.